The 8 T cell receptor beta chains below come from one sample, sequenced in a study of T-cell reconstitution after alpha-beta-depleted transplantation in children. Unique molecular identifiers were used to barcode this TCRbeta library. TCRdb re-called the PCR reads through MiXCR, storing one row per CDR3 protein. Among roughly 100,000 distinct CDR3 sequences listed, approximately 8% were seen once. This sample comprised PBMCs, obtained before TCRalphabeta/CD19-depleted stem cell transplant. These TCRs come from a boy younger than 10 with acute lymphoblastic leukemia, due to receive a stem cell transplant.

This clonotype was seen repeatedly, ten times or more. Here the CDR3 reads CASSAGPLQETQYF. Written as DNA, the CDR3 is TGTGCCAGCAGCGCGGGACCCCTCCAAGAGACCCAGTACTTC. The chain couples TRBV5-5 to TRBJ2-5, with D maybe TRBD2 (6 bases). The CDR3 totals 14 residues. Per the germline V gene, CDR1 is SGHKS and CDR2 is YYEKEE (reference sequence). Trimming stripped 4 bases from V and 1 base from J, with 11 bases between. The variable domain in full, completed from reference TRBV5-5 and TRBJ2-5, reads DAGVTQSPTHLIKTRGQQVTLRCSPISGHKSVSWYQQVLGQGPQFIFQYYEKEERGRGNFPDRFSARQFPNYSSELNVNALLLGDSALYLCASSAGPLQETQYFGPGTRLLVL.

Many counts were recorded for this clonotype. The chain combines TRBV9 with TRBJ2-1, with TRBD2 matching over 8 bases. This CDR3 has 17 amino acids. V shed 4 bases, J shed 9 bases, and the junction held 18 bases outside the gene matches. Germline lookup yields CDR1 SGDLS and CDR2 YYNGEE. CDR3 DNA: TGTGCCAGCAGCCCCGGCCCCTCCGGGACTAGGGAGGGTGAGCAGTTCTTC. It yields the protein CASSPGPSGTREGEQFF.

This clonotype was recorded many times. The junction does not match germline at one end; this may be a read error. The genes are TRBV27 and TRBJ2-7; D call uncertain. This CDR3 has 14 amino acids. CDR1 MNHEY and CDR2 SMNVEV come from the germline V gene (reference sequence). CDR3 nucleotides: TGTGCCAGCAGTCGTAAGGGTTTCACCTACGGGCAGTACTTC. Amino acid sequence: CASSRKGFTYGQYF.

The rearrangement joins TRBV5-6 to TRBJ1-2; TRBD1 is a possible D gene (6 bases). Trimming took 10 bases from V and 4 from J, leaving 20 bases between them. Germline V CDR1 and CDR2: SGHDT, YYEEEE. The CDR3 length is 14 residues. The CDR3 sequence: CAWGREGRLYGYTF. CDR3 DNA sequence: TGTGCCTGGGGGCGGGAGGGACGGCTCTATGGCTACACCTTC.

The sample holds a few counts of this clonotype. The CDR3 nucleotides read TGTGCCAGCAACCTCTTGGGATACATGAACACTGAAGCTTTCTTT. This translates into CASNLLGYMNTEAFF. This rearrangement joins TRBV5-6 to TRBJ1-1, with D unresolved. The CDR3 covers 15 residues. V lost 6 bases and J 0 bases, leaving 15 bases between the germline ends. The V gene's germline CDR1 is SGHDT and CDR2 YYEEEE.

The sample holds a few counts of this clonotype. This sequence joins TRBV6-2 or TRBV6-3 and TRBJ1-5; 9 bases match TRBD1. There are 17 residues in the CDR3. CDR1 MNHEY and CDR2 SVGEGT come from the germline V gene. V lost 4 bases to trimming and J lost 4 bases; unmatched junction nucleotides: 11. The CDR3 sequence is CASSSLTGGVPNQPQHF. In DNA, the CDR3 is TGTGCCAGCAGTTCGTTGACAGGGGGAGTACCGAATCAGCCCCAGCATTTT.

The chain joins TRBV5-1 to TRBJ2-1; maybe TRBD2 (6 bases). The CDR3 has 14 amino acids. Germline lookup yields CDR1 SGHRS and CDR2 YFSETQ. V was trimmed by 7 bases and J by 6 bases, leaving 17 bases between them. The CDR3 region is CASRAGTGGNEQFF. As DNA, the CDR3 is TGCGCCAGCCGGGCCGGGACCGGGGGCAATGAGCAGTTCTTC.

This clonotype was seen ten or more times. The V and J genes are TRBV19 and TRBJ1-1; 7 bases agree with TRBD1. V lost 3 bases to trimming and J lost 4 bases; unmatched junction nucleotides: 11. Germline values: CDR1 LNHDA, CDR2 SQIVND (reference sequence). The length of the CDR3 is 16 residues. CDR3 nucleotides: TGTGCCAGTAGTATCGAAGGGGGCGGTGGTCTCACTGAAGCTTTCTTT. It yields the protein CASSIEGGGGLTEAFF.